This record concerns one T cell receptor beta chain sequence. Trimming at V came to 0 bases and at J to 5 bases, leaving 7 bases not matched to a gene. The CDR3 runs 16 residues. Germline V gives CDR1 SGHDN, CDR2 FVKESK. Assay: immunoSEQ multiplex PCR; the TCRdb copy retains only in-frame clones and omits some. Of some 24,000 clones in the sample, 85% to 95% were seen once. Sequencing was done directly on freshly isolated, uncultured memory T cells. The data derive from a study of CD4 T cell repertoires in COVID-19. This sequence joins TRBV14 and TRBJ2-5; 9 bases are shared with TRBD2. This receptor was identified in a human donor who had COVID-19. The input for sequencing was circulating follicular helper CD4+ T cells (cTfh) from blood, taken before the COVID-19 pandemic. DNA of the CDR3: TGTGCCAGCAGCCAAGAAAGGTTAGCGGGAGTTGAGACCCAGTACTTC. The encoded protein is CASSQERLAGVETQYF. Filled out from reference TRBV14 and TRBJ2-5, the complete variable domain reads EAGVTQFPSHSVIEKGQTVTLRCDPISGHDNLYWYRRVMGKEIKFLLHFVKESKQDESGMPNNRFLAERTGGTYSTLKVQPAELEDSGVYFCASSQERLAGVETQYFGPGTRLLVL.